This T cell receptor (beta chain) was profiled in a study of CD8+CD57+ T cells in acquired aplastic anemia. Study summary: CD4+ and CD8+ cells, once sorted, gave DNA averaging roughly 3 ug. Notes on the study in general: Patient and control CD8+ Simpson's diversity was not significantly different. Both patients and controls carried the same twenty-nine CD8+ CDR3 sequences.

Per germline, CDR1 SGHNT and CDR2 YENEEA. This CDR3 region has 14 residues. V was trimmed by 5 bases and J by 0 bases, leaving 11 bases between them. In its sample, this clonotype was seen many times. Its target is not known. Genomic DNA served as template for TCR beta VDJ and CDR3 profiling. TCRdb re-analysed the reads in MiXCR, keeping a single row per CDR3 protein. The sample includes some 120,000 distinct CDR3 sequences, around 46% of them seen just once. The sample was sorted CD4+, CD8+, or CD8+CD57+ T cells (not recorded which) from PBMCs. The V gene is TRBV11-3, the J gene TRBJ2-7; D gene ambiguous. This TCR came from a human donor in good health, serving as a control. The CDR3 bases are TGTGCCAGCAGCCAACAGAAAGGCTCCTACGAGCAGTACTTC. Its translation is CASSQQKGSYEQYF.